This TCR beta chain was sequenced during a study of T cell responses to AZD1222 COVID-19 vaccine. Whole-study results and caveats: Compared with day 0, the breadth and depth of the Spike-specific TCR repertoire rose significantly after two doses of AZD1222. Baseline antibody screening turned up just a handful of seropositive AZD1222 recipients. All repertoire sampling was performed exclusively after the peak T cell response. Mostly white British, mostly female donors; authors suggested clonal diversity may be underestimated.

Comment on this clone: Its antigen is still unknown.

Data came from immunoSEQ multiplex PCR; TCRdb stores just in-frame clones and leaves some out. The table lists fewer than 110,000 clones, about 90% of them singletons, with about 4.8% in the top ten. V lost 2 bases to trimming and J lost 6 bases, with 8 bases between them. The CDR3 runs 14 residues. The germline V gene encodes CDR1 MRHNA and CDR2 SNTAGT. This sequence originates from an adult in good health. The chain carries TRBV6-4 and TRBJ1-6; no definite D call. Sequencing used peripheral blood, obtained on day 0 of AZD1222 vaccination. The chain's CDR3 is CASSDGYLNSPLHF. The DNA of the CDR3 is TGTGCCAGCAGTGACGGGTACCTTAATTCACCCCTCCACTTT.